Sequencing of this T cell receptor beta chain was carried out in a study of T cell responses to AZD1222 COVID-19 vaccine (dated by TCRdb to about 2021). Context from the whole study: A total of 233 trial participants underwent TCR sequencing, of whom roughly 210 had received two doses of AZD1222 and around 25 had received two doses of the MenACWY control vaccine. Trial participants were enrolled by age into subgroups of 18-55, 56-69 and 70-plus years, and 148, 28 and 57 TCR-sequenced participants, respectively, were included in these subgroups.

With regard to this clone: Its antigen has not been determined. No base-level quality is on record; no much larger clone is a single base apart.

Broad study findings and their caveats: Because no day 14 peak-response samples were available, the repertoires could be characterized only after the peak T cell response. Conclusions about previously exposed vaccinees are limited, since just six AZD1222 recipients were seropositive for SARS-CoV-2 at baseline. The 56-69-year group was small, and its depth increase did not reach significance, likely because of low power. A significant rise in spike-specific TCR breadth and depth was observed after two AZD1222 doses relative to day 0 and relative to MenACWY recipients. The whole spike protein was spanned by vaccine-associated CD4 TCRs, and dominant responses were seen in regions 160-218 and 743-854. Epitopes outside the regions mutated in the B.1.351 and B.1.1.7 variants were reportedly recognized by nearly half of the unique spike-specific TCRs. Most participants were white British and females outnumbered males, and the authors suggested that clonal diversity may have been underestimated.

The CDR3 regions of human TCRbeta chains were subjected to immunosequencing. The study's own analysis went as follows. Repertoire TCRs were checked for matches against a reference library of SARS-CoV-2-specific TCRs that had been generated using the MIRA antigen-specificity platform. Breadth was defined as the fraction of unique TCRs that were SARS-CoV-2-associated. Depth was defined as the fraction of total T cells that were SARS-CoV-2-associated. Using the MIRA data, each spike-specific TCR was mapped to the spike region that the TCR reacts to and placed in a CD4 or CD8 class. Log10-transformed breadth and depth values were compared by one-way ANOVA with Sidak's multiple comparisons tests. The clones in this table, taken by TCRdb from immuneACCESS, are in-frame only. Not every clone is retained; where verified, under half of the shortfall comes from an unresolved V gene, and the cause of the rest is unknown. V, J and clone size were drawn from that table, and D and trimming were deduced from the DNA. Across this sample there are almost 50,000 clones, with 79% seen only once. Approximately 20% of the sample comes from the top ten.

The sample's time point label, decoded: baseline before first vaccination. The sample's treatment or condition label, decoded: meningococcal conjugate vaccine given as trial control. Vaccinee samples came from UK trials COV001 and COV002, including a single-blind randomized controlled phase 2/3 trial of AZD1222 (ChAdOx1 nCoV-19) in healthy adults. For TCRbeta chain sequencing, PBMC samples from trial participants were taken at day 0 and at day 28 after the second dose. In the germline V gene (reference sequence), CDR1 corresponds to MNHEY and CDR2 to SMNVEV. The CDR3 measures 13 amino acids from cysteine to phenylalanine. The DNA shown is the 39-base CDR3, in frame from base 1. The trim is 5 bases for V and 0 bases for J, with a gap of 4 bases between the germline ends.

The TCR was taken from an adult in good health. The starting material was peripheral blood, obtained on day 0 of MenACWY control vaccination. In this chain, TRBV27 is recombined with TRBJ2-2, with the D segment identity uncertain. CDR3 region: CASSLTNTGELFF. The nucleotide sequence reads TGTGCCAGCAGTCTCACGAACACCGGGGAGCTGTTTTTT.